This T cell receptor beta chain was found in a study of a mutant IDH1 vaccine in newly diagnosed glioma. Across the whole study: V12 corresponded to week 35 and V13 to week 47. Study-level findings and limits: There were vaccine-induced immune responses in around 94% of the patients.

The method was immunoSEQ multiplex PCR; TCRdb's version includes in-frame clones alone and lacks a portion of them. The sample records about 54,000 clones, around 84% being singletons. With regard to this clone: Its antigen is unknown.

Time point reported: week 35, safety follow-up. Doses of 300 ug of mutant IDH1 20-mer peptide were given with topical imiquimod. Weeks 1, 3, 5, 7, 11, 15, 19 and 23 were when patients received their eight vaccinations. Donor diagnoses consisted of new WHO grade 3 or 4 IDH1-mutant, ATRX-lost astrocytomas. V was shortened by 0 bases and J by 0 bases, with 7 bases between the two germline ends. From germline, CDR1 is SGDLS and CDR2 YYNGEE. The CDR3 consists of 15 residues. The chain couples TRBV9 to TRBJ2-1; D ambiguous. Sequences were derived from PBMCs, sampled from a glioma patient whose treatment included an IDH1 peptide vaccine. The receptor was isolated from a woman aged 18-29 years with glioma. CDR3 sequence reads: CASSVVMTSYNEQFF. In nucleotides, the CDR3 is TGTGCCAGCAGCGTAGTAATGACCTCCTACAATGAGCAGTTCTTC.